The next 10 T cell receptor beta chains were all read from a single sample in a study of T cells in Graves' hyperthyroidism and ophthalmopathy. Amplified TCR beta CDR3 regions derived from RNA transcripts. The HTBI set primed first-round TCR CDR3 RT-PCR. Each CDR3 protein gets one entry after TCRdb re-called the multiplex PCR reads with MiXCR. The sample records hundreds of thousands of distinct CDR3 sequences, approximately 15% being singletons. Sequencing input: blood. All receptors derive from a woman aged 18-29 years with Graves' hyperthyroidism.

V gene TRBV11-2 combines with J gene TRBJ2-3, with 11 positions matching TRBD2. Per the germline V gene, CDR1 is SGHAT and CDR2 is FQNNGV. The CDR3 totals 15 residues. V shed 4 bases, J shed 5 bases, and the junction held 5 bases outside the gene matches. Written as DNA, the CDR3 is TGTGCCAGCAGCTCACTAGCGGGAGCAGTAGATACGCAGTATTTT. Encoded protein: CASSSLAGAVDTQYF.

The rearrangement uses TRBV5-5 and TRBJ2-7; maybe TRBD1 (6 bases). The V gene lost 4 bases and the J gene lost 2 bases, with 13 bases spanning the gap. CDR1 SGHKS and CDR2 YYEKEE come from the germline V gene (reference sequence). The length of the CDR3 is 14 residues. The CDR3 DNA is TGTGCCAGCAGCATTGACAGGCCTACCTACGAGCAGTACTTC. Protein: CASSIDRPTYEQYF.

This clonotype has ten or more counts. The V call is TRBV3-1, the J call TRBJ2-7; D possibly corresponds to TRBD2 (5 bases). This CDR3 region has 15 residues. The V gene lost 6 bases and the J gene lost 4 bases, with 19 bases spanning the gap. Germline loops: CDR1 LGHDT, CDR2 YNNKEL (reference sequence). CDR3 DNA sequence: TGTGCCAGCAGTCAAACGTCTCCGGGATCTTACGAGCAGTACTTC. It yields the protein CASSQTSPGSYEQYF.

Only a few counts were recorded for this clonotype. CDR3 in amino acids: CASSVPGIEAFF. The CDR3, as DNA: TGTGCCAGTAGTGTCCCCGGGATCGAGGCTTTCTTT. The V gene is TRBV19, the J gene TRBJ1-1, with unresolved D. The CDR3 spans 12 residues. Deletions cut 5 bases from V and 11 bases from J, with 15 bases between. CDR1 and CDR2 from the germline V gene are LNHDA and SQIVND (reference sequence).

This clonotype was found a few times. The chain links TRBV28 to TRBJ2-2; 15 bases fit TRBD2. The CDR3 loop spans 21 amino acids. Germline assignment: CDR1 MDHEN and CDR2 SYDVKM. Trimming cost V 4 bases and J 5 bases; bases outside gene matches: 17. DNA of the CDR3: TGTGCCAGCAGTTCGCTTAAAGTTCGGACTAGCGGGAGGGAAACAACCGGGGAGCTGTTTTTT. Protein product: CASSSLKVRTSGRETTGELFF.

This chain connects TRBV20-1 to TRBJ2-1; D may match TRBD1 or TRBD2 (5 bases each). Germline CDR1 and CDR2: DFQATT and SNEGSKA (reference sequence). The V end lost 0 bases, the J end lost 11 bases, and 14 bases lay between the germline ends. CDR3 length: 13 amino acids. The CDR3: CSARDGTELKQFF. As DNA, the CDR3 is TGCAGTGCTAGAGATGGGACGGAGCTAAAGCAGTTCTTC.

This sequence joins TRBV4-3 and TRBJ1-1; D is ambiguous. V shed 2 bases and J shed 2 bases, with 9 bases lying between them. The CDR3 extends over 14 amino acids. Germline V gene sequence: CDR1 LGHNA, CDR2 YSLEER. CDR3 loop: CASSQRYSNTEAFF. In DNA, the CDR3 is TGCGCCAGCAGCCAAAGATACAGCAACACTGAAGCTTTCTTT.

This clonotype was detected many times. The rearrangement links TRBV2 to TRBJ1-5; D unclear. V was shortened by 1 base and J by 5 bases, with 9 bases between the two germline ends. There are 14 residues in the CDR3. Germline V CDR1 and CDR2: SNHLY, FYNNEI. The CDR3 DNA is TGTGCCAGCAGTGAAGACGGTAACTATCAGCCCCAGCATTTT. Amino acid sequence: CASSEDGNYQPQHF. Filled out from reference TRBV2 and TRBJ1-5, the complete variable domain reads EPEVTQTPSHQVTQMGQEVILRCVPISNHLYFYWYRQILGQKVEFLVSFYNNEISEKSEIFDDQFSVERPDGSNFTLKIRSTKLEDSAMYFCASSEDGNYQPQHFGDGTRLSIL.

The table lists this clonotype with many counts. The chain couples TRBV4-1 to TRBJ1-5; tentatively, D is TRBD1 (5 bases). The CDR3 is 16 amino acids. Trimming left V 1 base short and J 4 bases short, with 14 bases between. Germline values: CDR1 MGHRA, CDR2 YSYEKL. Written as DNA, the CDR3 is TGCGCCAGCAGCCAAGCCCAGGGACGAACAAATCAGCCCCAGCATTTT. It yields the protein CASSQAQGRTNQPQHF.

As for this clonotype: Lacking the conserved final phenylalanine or tryptophan, this CDR3 likely reflects a read error. The rearrangement joins TRBV13 to TRBJ2-2; possibly TRBD1 for D (6 bases). Per germline, CDR1 PRHDT and CDR2 FYEKMQ (reference sequence). This CDR3 contains 15 residues. DNA for the CDR3: TGCGCCAGCAGCTTGTTGGACAGGAACACCGGGGAGCTGTTTTCT. It specifies CASSLLDRNTGELFS.